This T cell receptor (beta chain) was documented in a study of cytomegalovirus exposure and HLA in healthy donors. Findings and limits, study-wide: Indistinguishable V segments, including TRBV6-2 and TRBV6-3, were excluded.

V was pared by 3 bases and J by 8 bases, with 6 bases of the junction left unmatched. This CDR3 spans 15 amino acids. Germline lookup yields CDR1 SGHTA and CDR2 FQGNSA. In this sample, this clone turned up a few times. Its specificity is not known. The PCR contained 60 Vbeta and 13 Jbeta primers. TCRdb's table, derived via immunoSEQ multiplex PCR, lists solely in-frame clones and lacks some. The data hold around 67,000 clones, with approximately 60% observed a single time. The V call is TRBV7-2, the J call TRBJ2-1, with 11 bases matching TRBD1. The material sequenced was PBMCs. The sequence was obtained from a woman between 45 and 65 years old in good health and CMV-seronegative. DNA of the CDR3: TGTGCCAGCAGCTTTTTTGGGACAGGGGGTGATGAGCAGTTCTTC. Protein: CASSFFGTGGDEQFF. The whole variable domain, remainder taken from reference TRBV7-2 and TRBJ2-1, is GAGVSQSPSNKVTEKGKDVELRCDPISGHTALYWYRQSLGQGLEFLIYFQGNSAPDKSGLPSDRFSAERTGGSVSTLTIQRTQQEDSAVYLCASSFFGTGGDEQFFGPGTRLTVL.